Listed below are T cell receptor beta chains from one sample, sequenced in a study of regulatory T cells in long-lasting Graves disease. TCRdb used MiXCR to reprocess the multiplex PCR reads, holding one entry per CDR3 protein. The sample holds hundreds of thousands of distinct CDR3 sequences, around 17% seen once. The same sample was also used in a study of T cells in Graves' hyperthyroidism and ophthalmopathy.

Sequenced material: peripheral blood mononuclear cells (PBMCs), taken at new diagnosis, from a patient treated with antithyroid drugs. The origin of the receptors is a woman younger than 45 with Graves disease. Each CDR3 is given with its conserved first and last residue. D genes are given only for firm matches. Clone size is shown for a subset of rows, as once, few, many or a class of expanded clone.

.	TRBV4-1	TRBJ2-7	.	CASSRIAGQKGTYEQYF	TGCGCCAGCAGCCGTATTGCTGGACAGAAAGGGACCTACGAGCAGTACTTC
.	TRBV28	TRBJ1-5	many	CASSLFFAQNNQPQHF	TGTGCCAGCAGTTTATTCTTTGCGCAGAACAATCAGCCCCAGCATTTT
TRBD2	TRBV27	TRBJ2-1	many	CASSFRLSSGSVSEQFF	TGTGCCAGCAGTTTCCGCCTATCTAGCGGGAGTGTTAGCGAGCAGTTCTTC
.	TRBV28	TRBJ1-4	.	CASSVPRDVNEKLFF	TGTGCCAGCAGTGTTCCGAGGGATGTTAATGAAAAACTGTTTTTT
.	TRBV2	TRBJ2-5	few	CASRARQAREATQYF	TGTGCCAGCAGAGCGAGACAGGCAAGGGAGGCGACCCAGTACTTC
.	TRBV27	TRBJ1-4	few	CASSLLEGEKLFF	TGTGCCAGCAGTTTATTGGAGGGGGAAAAACTGTTTTTT
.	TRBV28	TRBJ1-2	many	CASRGTSAGEHGYTF	TGTGCCAGCAGAGGGACATCGGCAGGGGAACATGGCTACACCTTC
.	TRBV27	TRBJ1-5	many	CASSLAPRAGNQPQHF	TGTGCCAGCAGTCTCGCCCCCCGGGCCGGCAATCAGCCCCAGCATTTT
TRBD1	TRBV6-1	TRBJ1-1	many	CASSERQGTEAFF	TGTGCCAGCAGTGAGAGACAGGGGACTGAAGCTTTCTTT
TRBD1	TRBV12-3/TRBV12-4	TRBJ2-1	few	CASRETGVNEQFF	TGTGCCAGCAGAGAAACAGGGGTTAATGAGCAGTTCTTC
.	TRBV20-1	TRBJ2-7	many	CSARGHLLHEQYF	TGCAGTGCTAGGGGACATCTCCTCCACGAGCAGTACTTC
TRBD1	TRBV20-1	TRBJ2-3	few	CSAPGTEITDTQYF	TGCAGTGCGCCCGGGACAGAGATCACAGATACGCAGTATTTT
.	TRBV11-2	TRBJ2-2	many	CASSSSWGLTGELFF	.
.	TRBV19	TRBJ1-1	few	CASSNAQPHTEAFF	TGTGCCAGTAGTAATGCACAGCCCCACACTGAAGCTTTCTTT
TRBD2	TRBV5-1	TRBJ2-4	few	CASSSGGIRGNIQYF	TGCGCCAGCAGCTCGGGGGGGATCAGAGGGAACATTCAGTACTTC
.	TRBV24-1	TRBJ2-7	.	CATSDPRDVHEQYF	TGTGCCACCAGTGATCCGCGGGATGTCCACGAGCAGTACTTC
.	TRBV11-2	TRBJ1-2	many	CASRPLSYGYTF	TGTGCCAGCAGACCACTATCCTATGGCTACACCTTC
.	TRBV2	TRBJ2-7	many	CASSEARQARSYEQYF	TGTGCCAGCAGTGAAGCGAGACAGGCGAGATCCTACGAGCAGTACTTC
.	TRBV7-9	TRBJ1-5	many	CASSSGYSNQPQHF	TGTGCCAGCAGTTCAGGTTATAGCAATCAGCCCCAGCATTTT
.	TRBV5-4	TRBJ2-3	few	CASSRSGTIETDTQYF	TGTGCCAGCAGCAGATCCGGGACAATAGAAACAGATACGCAGTATTTT
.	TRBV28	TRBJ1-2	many	CASGSGGVSNYGYTF	TGTGCCAGCGGGAGCGGGGGGGTTAGTAACTATGGCTACACCTTC
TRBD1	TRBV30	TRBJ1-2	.	CAWTPGGFYGYTF	TGTGCCTGGACCCCAGGGGGTTTTTATGGCTACACCTTC
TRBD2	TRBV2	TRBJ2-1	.	CASSVGRFTSGSYNEQFF	TGTGCCAGCAGTGTAGGCAGGTTCACTAGCGGGTCCTACAATGAGCAGTTCTTC
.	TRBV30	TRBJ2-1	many	CACKRAKDYNEQFF	TGTGCCTGTAAGAGGGCCAAAGACTACAATGAGCAGTTCTTC
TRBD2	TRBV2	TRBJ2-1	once	CATQKLAGNEQFF	TGTGCCACCCAAAAACTAGCGGGGAATGAGCAGTTCTTC
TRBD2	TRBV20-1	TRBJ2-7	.	CSARRTSGPYEQYF	TGCAGTGCTAGGAGGACTAGCGGCCCCTACGAGCAGTACTTC
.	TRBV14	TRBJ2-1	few	CASSHGTLSNEQFF	TGTGCCAGCAGCCACGGGACCCTTAGCAATGAGCAGTTCTTC
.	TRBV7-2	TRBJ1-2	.	CASSLGGMGGYGYTF	TGTGCCAGCAGCTTAGGGGGTATGGGCGGCTATGGCTACACCTTC
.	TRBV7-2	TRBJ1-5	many	CASSQTVNQPQHF	TGTGCCAGCAGCCAGACCGTCAATCAGCCCCAGCATTTT
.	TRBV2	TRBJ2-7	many	CASNGNRIYEQYF	TGTGCCAGCAACGGGAATCGGATCTACGAGCAGTACTTC
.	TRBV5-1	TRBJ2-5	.	CASSFDPGREETQYF	TGCGCCAGCAGCTTTGACCCGGGGCGGGAAGAGACCCAGTACTTC
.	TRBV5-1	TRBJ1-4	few	CASKAGALVNEKLFF	TGCGCCAGCAAAGCAGGGGCGCTCGTCAATGAAAAACTGTTTTTT
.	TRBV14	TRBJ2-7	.	CASSQGKALRAFYEQYF	TGTGCCAGCAGCCAAGGGAAGGCTCTGAGGGCCTTTTACGAGCAGTACTTC
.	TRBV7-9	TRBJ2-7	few	CANSLGVGWTYEQYF	TGTGCCAACAGCTTGGGGGTTGGGTGGACCTACGAGCAGTACTTC
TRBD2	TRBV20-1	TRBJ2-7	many	CSARAGTSESYEQYF	TGCAGTGCTAGAGCCGGGACTAGCGAGTCCTACGAGCAGTACTTC
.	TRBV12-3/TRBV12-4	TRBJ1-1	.	CATRRTEAFF	TGTGCCACCCGGAGGACTGAAGCTTTCTTT
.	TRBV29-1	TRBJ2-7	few	CSVGQSPYEQYF	TGCAGCGTTGGACAGAGCCCCTACGAGCAGTACTTC
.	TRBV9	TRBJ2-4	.	CASSVEGSVAKNIQYF	TGTGCCAGCAGCGTAGAGGGTTCGGTGGCCAAAAACATTCAGTACTTC
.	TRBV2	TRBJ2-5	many	CASRIQGRSQETQYF	TGTGCCAGCAGGATTCAGGGGAGAAGTCAAGAGACCCAGTACTTC
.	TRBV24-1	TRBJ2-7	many	CATSDSGKSQYF	TGTGCCACCAGTGATTCCGGCAAATCGCAGTACTTC
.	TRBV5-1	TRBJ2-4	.	CASSAPGGPKNIQYF	TGCGCCAGCAGCGCACCGGGGGGCCCCAAAAACATTCAGTACTTC
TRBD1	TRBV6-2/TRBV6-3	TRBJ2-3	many	CASSYSQGVDTQYF	TGTGCCAGCAGTTACTCGCAGGGGGTTGATACGCAGTATTTT
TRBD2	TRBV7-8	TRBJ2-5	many	CASSLHFFAGGVETQYF	TGTGCCAGCAGCTTACATTTCTTTGCGGGAGGAGTGGAGACCCAGTACTTC
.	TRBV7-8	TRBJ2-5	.	CASSTSAGTLRWETQYF	TGTGCCAGCAGCACGTCGGCCGGGACCCTAAGATGGGAGACCCAGTACTTC
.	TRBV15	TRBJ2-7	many	CATSREAASSYEQYF	TGTGCCACCAGCAGAGAGGCAGCGAGCTCCTACGAGCAGTACTTC
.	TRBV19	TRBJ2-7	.	CASSIDRRQTYEQYF	TGTGCCAGTAGTATAGATCGCCGTCAGACCTACGAGCAGTACTTC
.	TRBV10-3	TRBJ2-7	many	CAIKGGTYEQYF	TGTGCCATCAAGGGCGGAACCTACGAGCAGTACTTC
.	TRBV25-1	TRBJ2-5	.	CASSLRAIQETQYF	TGTGCCAGCAGTCTTCGGGCCATTCAAGAGACCCAGTACTTC
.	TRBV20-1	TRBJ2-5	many	CSAHRQQETQYF	TGCAGTGCTCACCGACAGCAAGAGACCCAGTACTTC
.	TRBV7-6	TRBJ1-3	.	CASSLAGGMGTSSGNTIYF	TGTGCCAGCAGCTTAGCGGGTGGGATGGGAACGTCCTCTGGAAACACCATATATTTT
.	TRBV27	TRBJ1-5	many	CASSLLVGNQPQHF	TGTGCCAGCAGTTTATTGGTAGGGAATCAGCCCCAGCATTTT
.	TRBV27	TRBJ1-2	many	CASSLFGIWGYGYTF	TGTGCCAGCAGTTTATTTGGGATATGGGGCTATGGCTACACCTTC
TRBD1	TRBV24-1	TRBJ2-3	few	CATSGTENYGAQYF	TGTGCCACCAGCGGGACAGAAAATTACGGGGCGCAGTATTTT
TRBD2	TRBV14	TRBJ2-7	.	CASSLRESYEQYF	TGTGCCAGCAGCCTGCGGGAGAGCTACGAGCAGTACTTC